Below are 22 T cell receptor beta chains sequenced from a single sample in a study of T cells expressing NK-cell markers. TCRdb reprocessed the 5' RACE reads and keeps a single row for each CDR3 protein, giving no DNA. This sample's table has 200,000 to 300,000 distinct CDR3 sequences. Input material: blood T cells: a sorted CD56 or NKG2C T cell subset, CD4+ or CD8+ T cells, or bulk PBMC T cells (not recorded which). These receptors all stem from a woman between 18 and 75 years old in good health.

The V and J genes are TRBV7-9 and TRBJ1-2; TCRdb proposes TRBD1, but this gene call is untestable without DNA. CDR1 and CDR2 from the germline V gene are SEHNR and FQNEAQ (reference sequence). The CDR3 has 15 residues. This CDR3 reads CASSFLRQPLYGYTF.

The CDR3 loop reads CSARRQGGTDTQYF. The rearrangement links TRBV20-1 to TRBJ2-3; TCRdb lists TRBD1, though no DNA is available to test this call. The CDR3 has 14 amino acids. Germline V CDR1 and CDR2: DFQATT, SNEGSKA (reference sequence).

The chain is built from TRBV5-1 and TRBJ2-6. Germline V lookup: CDR1 SGHRS, CDR2 YFSETQ. The CDR3 loop spans 14 amino acids. CDR3 sequence: CASSLYPGANVLTF.

CDR3: CASSLIGRDHGELFF. The chain joins TRBV7-3 to TRBJ2-2; TCRdb gives TRBD2 as the D gene, but with no DNA this cannot be confirmed. There are 15 residues in the CDR3. Germline V gene lookup returns CDR1 SGHTA and CDR2 FQGTGA.

The chain links TRBV7-7 to TRBJ2-5; TCRdb's D gene call, TRBD2, goes unchecked for lack of DNA. CDR1 and CDR2 from the germline V gene are SSHAT and FNYEAQ (reference sequence). CDR3 length: 14 amino acids. The CDR3 reads CASSLGLGLETQYF.

V is TRBV7-6 and J is TRBJ2-1. The CDR3 spans 13 residues. Germline CDR1 is SGHVS and CDR2 is FNYEAQ. CDR3 sequence reads: CASSRVSGNEQFF.

The chain employs TRBV5-1 and TRBJ2-2. The germline CDR1 and CDR2 sequences are SGHRS and YFSETQ. This CDR3 comprises 13 residues. This CDR3 is CASSLDGSRGLFF.

This chain connects TRBV7-2 to TRBJ1-6; TCRdb's D call, TRBD1, is unchecked because there is no DNA. This CDR3 has 16 amino acids. Germline CDR1 is SGHTA and CDR2 is FQGNSA. Here the CDR3 reads CASSRVGTEYNSPLHF.

CDR3 sequence: CSARLTGTKSTGELFF. The chain has TRBV20-1 and TRBJ2-2; TCRdb calls TRBD2, which cannot be checked without DNA. The CDR3 consists of 16 residues. CDR1 and CDR2 (germline): DFQATT, SNEGSKA (reference sequence).

The chain is built from TRBV7-2 and TRBJ2-1; TCRdb outputs TRBD2, but without DNA this stays unchecked. Germline values: CDR1 SGHTA, CDR2 FQGNSA. The CDR3 loop spans 20 amino acids. The CDR3: CASSSPVGTSGAISYNEQFF.

The J gene is TRBJ2-2, the V gene TRBV5-1. The CDR3 is 14 amino acids. Germline lookup yields CDR1 SGHRS and CDR2 YFSETQ. The CDR3 here is CASSSGPTTGELFF. Combining the CDR3 with reference TRBV5-1 and TRBJ2-2 gives the whole variable domain KAGVTQTPRYLIKTRGQQVTLSCSPISGHRSVSWYQQTPGQGLQFLFEYFSETQRNKGNFPGRFSGRQFSNSRSEMNVSTLELGDSALYLCASSSGPTTGELFFGEGSRLTVL.

The chain recombines TRBV30 with TRBJ1-6; the TRBD1 assignment by TCRdb is unverifiable without DNA. Looked up from germline, CDR1 is GTSNPN and CDR2 is SVGIG (reference sequence). The CDR3 runs to 13 residues. CDR3 residues: CAWTTGNNSPLHF. The full variable domain, in which reference TRBV30 and TRBJ1-6 provide the parts outside the CDR3, is SQTIHQWPATLVQPVGSPLSLECTVEGTSNPNLYWYRQAAGRGLQLLFYSVGIGQISSEVPQNLSASRPQDRQFILSSKKLLLSDSGFYLCAWTTGNNSPLHFGNGTRLTVT.

The chain couples TRBV18 to TRBJ2-5. Germline V gene data show CDR1 as KGHSH and CDR2 as LQKENI. There are 12 residues in the CDR3. CDR3 region: CASSPLPETQYF.

This chain joins TRBV7-9 and TRBJ2-7; lacking DNA, the TRBD2 call made by TCRdb goes unchecked. The CDR3 runs to 13 residues. CDR1 is SEHNR and CDR2 is FQNEAQ in the germline V gene (reference sequence). CDR3 protein: CASIREYSSEQYF.

The V call is TRBV10-3, the J call TRBJ1-1; lacking DNA, the TRBD1 call made by TCRdb goes unchecked. CDR3 length equals 16 residues. CDR1 and CDR2 from the germline V gene are ENHRY and SYGVKD. This CDR3 is CAIRPRGGLRDTEAFF.

The CDR3 here is CSASLHLTSPEAFF. The gene calls are TRBV20-1 and TRBJ1-1. There are 14 residues in the CDR3. Germline lookup yields CDR1 DFQATT and CDR2 SNEGSKA (reference sequence).

The rearrangement uses TRBV12-3 or TRBV12-4 and TRBJ2-3; there is no DNA to check the TCRdb D call of TRBD2. This CDR3 region has 16 residues. This CDR3 reads CASKIGTSGRTDTQYF.

The V and J genes are TRBV4-1 and TRBJ1-4. There are 17 residues in the CDR3. Germline assignment: CDR1 MGHRA and CDR2 YSYEKL. The CDR3 is CASSQATGGGFGEKLFF.

V usage is TRBV5-8 and J usage is TRBJ1-3. The germline V gene has CDR1 SGHTS and CDR2 YDEGEE. The CDR3 loop spans 13 amino acids. The CDR3 here is CASRQKSGNTIYF.

V is TRBV20-1 and J is TRBJ2-3. The CDR3 is 15 residues long. Looked up from germline, CDR1 is DFQATT and CDR2 is SNEGSKA (reference sequence). Here the CDR3 reads CSARIGSSPKEWQYF.

The V call is TRBV20-1, the J call TRBJ2-1; TCRdb names TRBD2, which stays unverified in the absence of DNA. Germline V gene data show CDR1 as DFQATT and CDR2 as SNEGSKA (reference sequence). The CDR3 loop spans 16 amino acids. CDR3 residues: CSARVIAGLSYNEQFF.

The genes are TRBV6-2 or TRBV6-3 and TRBJ2-7; as DNA is missing, the TRBD1 call by TCRdb cannot be tested. The CDR3 extends over 15 amino acids. Germline CDR1 MNHEY, CDR2 SVGEGT. CDR3 sequence: CASRPRWQGPYEQYF.